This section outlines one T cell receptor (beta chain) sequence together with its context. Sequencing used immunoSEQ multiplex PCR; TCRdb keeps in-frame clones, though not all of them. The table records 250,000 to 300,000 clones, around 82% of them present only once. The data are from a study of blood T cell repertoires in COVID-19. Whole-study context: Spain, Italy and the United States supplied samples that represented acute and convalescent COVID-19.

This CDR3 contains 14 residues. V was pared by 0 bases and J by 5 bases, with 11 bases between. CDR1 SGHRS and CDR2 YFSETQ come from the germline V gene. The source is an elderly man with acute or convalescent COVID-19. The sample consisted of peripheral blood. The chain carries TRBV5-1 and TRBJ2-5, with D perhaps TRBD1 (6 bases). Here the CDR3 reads CASSLAGQGETQYF. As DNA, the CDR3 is TGCGCCAGCAGCTTGGCCGGGCAGGGGGAGACCCAGTACTTC.